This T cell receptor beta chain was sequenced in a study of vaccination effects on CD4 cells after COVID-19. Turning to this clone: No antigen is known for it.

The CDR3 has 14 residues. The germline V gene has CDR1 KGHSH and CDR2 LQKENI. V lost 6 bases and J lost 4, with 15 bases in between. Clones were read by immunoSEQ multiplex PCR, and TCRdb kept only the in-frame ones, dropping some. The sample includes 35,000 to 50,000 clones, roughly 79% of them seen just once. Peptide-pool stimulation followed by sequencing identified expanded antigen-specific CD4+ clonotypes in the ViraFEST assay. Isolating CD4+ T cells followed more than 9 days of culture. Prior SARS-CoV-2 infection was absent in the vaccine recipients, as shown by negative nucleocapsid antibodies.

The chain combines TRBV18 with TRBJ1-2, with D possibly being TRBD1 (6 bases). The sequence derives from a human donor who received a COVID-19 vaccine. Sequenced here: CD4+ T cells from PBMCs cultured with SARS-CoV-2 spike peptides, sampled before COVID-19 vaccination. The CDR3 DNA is TGTGCCAGCTCTCCCGGATCGGGGGCCTATGGCTACACCTTC. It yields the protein CASSPGSGAYGYTF.